One and the same sample provided the 15 T cell receptor beta chains below, sequenced in a study of blood T cells in healthy people across ages. Sample-barcoded 5' priming and a J-beta primer mix drove a second PCR of roughly 6 to 12 cycles. MiXCR, run by TCRdb on the 5' RACE reads, gives a single entry per CDR3 protein. This sample has about 780,000 distinct CDR3 sequences, with 35% to 50% found just once. The sequenced material came from blood. Receptors originate from a man older than 75 in good health.

The chain is built from TRBV5-1 and TRBJ2-2, with D possibly matching TRBD2 (6 bases). Deletions cut 3 bases from V and 5 bases from J, with 14 bases between. Germline-derived CDR1 and CDR2 are SGHRS and YFSETQ. The CDR3 loop spans 15 amino acids. This chain's CDR3 is CASSYSGTPTGELFF. The CDR3 DNA follows: TGCGCCAGCAGCTACTCCGGGACTCCTACCGGGGAGCTGTTTTTT.

The chain uses TRBV25-1 and TRBJ2-2, with 12 bases aligning to TRBD2. The CDR3 sequence is 17 residues long. CDR1 and CDR2 (germline): MGHDK, SYGVNS. The V gene end was trimmed by 2 bases and the J gene end by 4 bases; junction bases not matched to a gene: 5. The CDR3 sequence: CASSELAGGPGTGELFF. DNA for the CDR3: TGTGCCAGCAGTGAACTAGCGGGAGGGCCGGGCACCGGGGAGCTGTTTTTT.

This clonotype showed up just a few times. The chain uses TRBV10-3 and TRBJ2-5; D is unclear. Per germline, CDR1 ENHRY and CDR2 SYGVKD. Trimming cost V 4 bases and J 1 base, with 10 bases left between them. The CDR3 has 14 residues. DNA of the CDR3: TGTGCCATCAGTGCTGGAGAAATCCAAGAGACCCAGTACTTC. This translates into CAISAGEIQETQYF.

The chain uses TRBV20-1 and TRBJ1-2; D is perhaps TRBD1 (5 bases). From germline, CDR1 is DFQATT and CDR2 SNEGSKA (reference sequence). The CDR3 is 13 residues long. CDR3 protein: CTMDRGRVDGYTF. The DNA of the CDR3 is TGCACCATGGATAGGGGCAGGGTCGATGGCTACACCTTC.

The chain combines TRBV4-3 with TRBJ1-3, with TRBD1 matching 8 bases. This CDR3 contains 17 residues. Germline values: CDR1 LGHNA, CDR2 YSLEER. V gave up 1 base and J gave up 3 bases; unmatched junction bases: 8. CDR3 residues: CASSQGVPGGVGNTIYF. CDR3 in DNA: TGCGCCAGCAGCCAAGGAGTCCCAGGGGGCGTTGGAAACACCATATATTTT.

J is TRBJ2-5 and V is TRBV12-3 or TRBV12-4; 7 nucleotides line up with TRBD1. The CDR3 totals 14 residues. Unmatched junction bases numbered 4, after V lost 5 bases and J lost 1 base. This CDR3 is CASSLWTGQETQYF. The CDR3 nucleotides are TGTGCCAGCAGTCTTTGGACAGGCCAAGAGACCCAGTACTTC.

The rearrangement joins TRBV2 to TRBJ2-1; 8 nucleotides agree with TRBD2. With V trimmed by 6 bases and J by 7 bases, 2 bases remained unmatched. Germline CDR1 and CDR2: SNHLY and FYNNEI. The CDR3 loop spans 12 amino acids. The CDR3 sequence: CASRPGGNEQFF. DNA of the CDR3: TGTGCCAGCAGACCGGGGGGGAATGAGCAGTTCTTC.

J is TRBJ2-1 and V is TRBV11-1; a possible D gene is TRBD2 (6 bases). Germline V gene lookup returns CDR1 SGHAT and CDR2 FQDESV (reference sequence). The CDR3 runs to 15 residues. With 1 base removed from V and 8 bases from J, the gap between germline ends came to 15 bases. The CDR3: CASSLVSGDYDEQFF. DNA for the CDR3: TGTGCCAGCAGCTTAGTCTCGGGAGATTATGATGAGCAGTTCTTC.

This sequence joins TRBV7-9 and TRBJ2-1, with D tentatively TRBD1 (5 bases). CDR1 and CDR2 (germline): SEHNR, FQNEAQ (reference sequence). The CDR3 runs 14 residues. V was trimmed by 1 base and J by 8 bases, leaving 12 bases between them. The CDR3 bases are TGTGCCAGCAGCTTAGTTGGCAGGGTCCATGAGCAGTTCTTC. This gives the protein CASSLVGRVHEQFF.

This clonotype occurred a few times. The V gene is TRBV5-1, the J gene TRBJ2-1; D ambiguous. Trimming cost V 4 bases and J 6 bases, with 11 bases left between them. The CDR3 sequence is 13 residues long. Germline assignment: CDR1 SGHRS and CDR2 YFSETQ. Here the CDR3 reads CASSMWRSNEQFF. The DNA of the CDR3 is TGCGCCAGCAGCATGTGGCGCTCCAATGAGCAGTTCTTC.

A note on this clonotype: A much larger clone differs from this one at a single base, so this may be a read error. CDR3 residues: CASSLNSRDFDTKYF. CDR3 sequence (DNA): TGTGCCAGCAGTTTAAATAGTAGGGATTTTGATACGAAGTATTTT. This sequence joins TRBV12-3 or TRBV12-4 and TRBJ2-3; D gene ambiguous. The CDR3 has 15 residues.

The chain combines TRBV7-2 with TRBJ2-4, with D hard to call. The J call may be in error: the DNA end matches TRBJ2-7 better. Germline-derived CDR1 and CDR2 are SGHTA and FQGNSA. This CDR3 is 14 amino acids long. The CDR3 here is CASSFLVGTYEQYF. The CDR3 region has the DNA TGTGCCAGCAGCTTTCTGGTTGGAACCTACGAGCAGTACTTC.

The chain couples TRBV6-5 to TRBJ1-1; possibly TRBD1 for D (5 bases). The CDR3 has 13 residues. Germline assignment: CDR1 MNHEY and CDR2 SVGAGI. V shed 7 bases and J shed 3 bases, with 12 bases lying between them. CDR3 loop: CASKLGGHTEAFF. CDR3 in DNA: TGTGCCAGCAAACTCGGGGGTCACACTGAAGCTTTCTTT.

The gene calls are TRBV4-3 and TRBJ2-7, with 12 positions matching TRBD1. Germline V lookup: CDR1 LGHNA, CDR2 YSLEER. V dropped 0 bases and J dropped 7; count of bases not matched to a gene: 4. This CDR3 comprises 15 residues. The CDR3: CASSQDRGQGAEQYF. CDR3 DNA sequence: TGCGCCAGCAGCCAAGATAGGGGACAGGGGGCGGAGCAGTACTTC.

This clonotype showed up many times. This chain connects TRBV28 to TRBJ2-1; 12 bases match TRBD1. This CDR3 spans 18 amino acids. V dropped 5 bases and J dropped 3; count of bases not matched to a gene: 11. CDR1 and CDR2 (germline): MDHEN, SYDVKM. For the CDR3, the DNA is TGTGCCAGCAGTGCGTCACCCGGGACAGGGGGCCTCTACAATGAGCAGTTCTTC. It is translated as CASSASPGTGGLYNEQFF.